This entry concerns a single TCR beta chain. Its antigen is currently unknown. This may be a read error, as it is one base from a much larger clone. Lacking the conserved final phenylalanine or tryptophan, this CDR3 likely reflects a read error. This sample is drawn from a study of T-cell reconstitution after alpha-beta-depleted transplantation in children. Study-wide results and limits: By one year post-transplant, T-cell counts and diversity largely arose from T cells that were newly produced.

Germline CDR1 and CDR2: SGHTA and FQGNSA. The trim removed 5 bases at V and 4 bases at J, leaving 4 bases unmatched. The CDR3 loop spans 13 amino acids. Researchers prepared the TCRbeta library using unique molecular identifiers, the study reports. TCRdb recomputed calls from the PCR reads with MiXCR, one row per CDR3 protein. The sample has about 440,000 distinct CDR3 sequences, roughly two fifths seen once. This receptor was identified in a girl aged 2 to 10 with aplastic anemia, due to receive a stem cell transplant. The sample here was PBMCs, taken before TCRalphabeta/CD19-depleted stem cell transplant. The chain uses TRBV7-2 and TRBJ1-1, with 7 bases fitting TRBD1. CDR3 sequence (DNA): TGTGCCAGCAGCCTCGACAGGGCCACTGAAGCTTTCATT. Translation gives CASSLDRATEAFI.